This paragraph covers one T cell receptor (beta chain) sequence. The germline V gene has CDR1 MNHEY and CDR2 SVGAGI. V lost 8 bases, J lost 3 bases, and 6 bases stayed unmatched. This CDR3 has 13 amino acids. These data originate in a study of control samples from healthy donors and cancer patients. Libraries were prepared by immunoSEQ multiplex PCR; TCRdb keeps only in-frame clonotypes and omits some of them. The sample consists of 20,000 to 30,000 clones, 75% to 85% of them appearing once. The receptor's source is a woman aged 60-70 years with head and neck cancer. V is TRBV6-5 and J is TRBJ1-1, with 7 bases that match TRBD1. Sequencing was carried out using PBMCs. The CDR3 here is CASSAGGHTEAFF. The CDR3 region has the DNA TGTGCCAGCTCGGCAGGGGGTCACACTGAAGCTTTCTTT.